A selection of T cell receptor beta chains follows, all from one sample in a study of response to subunit inactivated influenza vaccine. MiXCR, run by TCRdb on the RT-PCR reads, gives a single entry per CDR3 protein. The sample includes roughly 160,000 distinct CDR3 sequences, roughly 11% of them seen just once. The source material was non-naive T cells sorted from PBMCs, sampled roughly 45 days after vaccination. The receptors shown here come from a man aged 45-60 years who received an inactivated influenza vaccine. CDR3s leave out the opening cysteine and the closing phenylalanine or tryptophan.

J: TRBJ1-6
V: TRBV20-1
CDR3: SAQKGQTNSPLH

J: TRBJ1-2
V: TRBV3-1
CDR3: ASSRTQGYGYT

J: TRBJ2-7
V: TRBV24-1
CDR3: ATSESGSYEQY

J: TRBJ1-6
V: TRBV4-1
CDR3: ASSLRGYNSPLH

J: TRBJ2-3
V: TRBV20-1
CDR3: SATPPVGTDTQY

J: TRBJ2-3
V: TRBV7-2
CDR3: ASSLVGKSGRDTQY

J: TRBJ1-2
V: TRBV19
CDR3: ASTSGLEQIYGYT

J: TRBJ1-3
V: TRBV5-5
CDR3: ASSRVLSGNTIY

J: TRBJ2-1
V: TRBV29-1
CDR3: SVASLAAPYNEQF

J: TRBJ2-6
V: TRBV4-2
CDR3: ASSQVRVGANVLT

J: TRBJ2-2
V: TRBV18
CDR3: ASSPPLWTGELF

J: TRBJ2-6
V: TRBV5-5
CDR3: ASSFDGTGLSGANVLT

J: TRBJ2-4
V: TRBV20-1
CDR3: SARIGGVDIQY

J: TRBJ1-5
V: TRBV28
CDR3: ASRTGFYNQPQH

J: TRBJ2-1
V: TRBV20-1
CDR3: SARDTSGYNEQF

J: TRBJ2-1
V: TRBV11-2
CDR3: ASSLDKEVQSSYNEQF

J: TRBJ2-7
V: TRBV7-2
CDR3: ASSLGRGNEQY

J: TRBJ2-5
V: TRBV6-2/TRBV6-3
CDR3: ASSHRTSEYQDTQY

J: TRBJ2-7
V: TRBV9
CDR3: ASSVTGGSEQY

J: TRBJ1-2
V: TRBV7-2
CDR3: ASSLMGQSVIGYT

J: TRBJ2-5
V: TRBV29-1
CDR3: SVEEMGIETQY

J: TRBJ2-5
V: TRBV20-1
CDR3: SASPILARGETQY